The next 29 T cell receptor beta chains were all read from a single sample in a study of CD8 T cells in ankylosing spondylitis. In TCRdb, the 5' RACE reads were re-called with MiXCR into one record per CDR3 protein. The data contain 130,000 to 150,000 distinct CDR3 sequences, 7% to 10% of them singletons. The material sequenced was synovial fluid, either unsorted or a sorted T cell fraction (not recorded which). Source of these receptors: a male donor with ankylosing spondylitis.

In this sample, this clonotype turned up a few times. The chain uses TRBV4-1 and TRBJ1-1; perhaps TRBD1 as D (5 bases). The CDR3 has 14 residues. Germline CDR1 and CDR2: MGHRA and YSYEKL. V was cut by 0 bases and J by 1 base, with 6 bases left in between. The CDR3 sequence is CASSQETENTEAFF. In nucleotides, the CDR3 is TGCGCCAGCAGCCAAGAGACAGAGAACACTGAAGCTTTCTTT.

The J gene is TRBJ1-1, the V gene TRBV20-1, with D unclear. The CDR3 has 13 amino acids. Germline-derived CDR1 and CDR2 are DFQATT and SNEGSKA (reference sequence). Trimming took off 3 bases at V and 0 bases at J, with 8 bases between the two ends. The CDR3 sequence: CSASGSMNTEAFF. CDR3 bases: TGCAGTGCTAGTGGTAGTATGAACACTGAAGCTTTCTTT.

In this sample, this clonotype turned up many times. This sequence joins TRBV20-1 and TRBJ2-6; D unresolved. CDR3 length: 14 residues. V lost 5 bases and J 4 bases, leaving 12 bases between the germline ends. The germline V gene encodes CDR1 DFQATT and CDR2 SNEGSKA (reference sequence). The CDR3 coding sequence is TGCAGTGCTCCCTACACCCCCGGGGCCAACGTCCTGACTTTC. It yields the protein CSAPYTPGANVLTF.

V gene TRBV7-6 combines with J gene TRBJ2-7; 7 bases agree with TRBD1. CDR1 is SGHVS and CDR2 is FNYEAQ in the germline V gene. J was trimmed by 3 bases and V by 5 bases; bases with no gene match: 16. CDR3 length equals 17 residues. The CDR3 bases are TGTGCCAGCAGCACGGAACCCCCGGGACAGATAAACTACGAGCAGTACTTC. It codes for CASSTEPPGQINYEQYF.

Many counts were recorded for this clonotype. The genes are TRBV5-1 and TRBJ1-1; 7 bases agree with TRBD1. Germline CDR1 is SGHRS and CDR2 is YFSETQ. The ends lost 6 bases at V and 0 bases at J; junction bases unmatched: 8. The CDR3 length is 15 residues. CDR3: CASNKNTGVNTEAFF. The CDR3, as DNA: TGCGCCAGCAACAAAAATACAGGGGTGAACACTGAAGCTTTCTTT.

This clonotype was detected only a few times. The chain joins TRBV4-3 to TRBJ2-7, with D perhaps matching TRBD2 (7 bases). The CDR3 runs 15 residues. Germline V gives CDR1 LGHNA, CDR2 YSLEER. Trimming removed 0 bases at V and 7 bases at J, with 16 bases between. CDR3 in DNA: TGCGCCAGCAGCCAAGACCACAGGGAAGCGGGGGAGCAGTACTTC. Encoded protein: CASSQDHREAGEQYF.

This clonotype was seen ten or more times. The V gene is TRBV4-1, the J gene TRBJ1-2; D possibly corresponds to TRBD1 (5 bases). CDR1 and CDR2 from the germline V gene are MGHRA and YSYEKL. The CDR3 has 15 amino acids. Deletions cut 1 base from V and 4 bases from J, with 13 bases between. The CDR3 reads CASSQAPGDPYGYTF. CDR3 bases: TGCGCCAGCAGCCAAGCTCCGGGGGATCCCTATGGCTACACCTTC.

The CDR3 reads CASSFSGGYGYTF. The CDR3 DNA is TGTGCCAGCAGTTTTTCCGGCGGCTATGGCTACACCTTC. The V gene is TRBV27, the J gene TRBJ1-2; D unclear. Trimming left V 3 bases short and J 4 bases short, with 9 bases between. Germline V lookup: CDR1 MNHEY, CDR2 SMNVEV (reference sequence). The CDR3 sequence is 13 residues long.

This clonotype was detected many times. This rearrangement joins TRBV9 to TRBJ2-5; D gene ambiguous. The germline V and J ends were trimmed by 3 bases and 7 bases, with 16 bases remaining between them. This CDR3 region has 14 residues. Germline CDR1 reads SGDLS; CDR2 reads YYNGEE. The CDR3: CASSASLDSGTQYF. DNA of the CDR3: TGTGCCAGCAGCGCCAGTTTGGATAGTGGGACCCAGTACTTC.

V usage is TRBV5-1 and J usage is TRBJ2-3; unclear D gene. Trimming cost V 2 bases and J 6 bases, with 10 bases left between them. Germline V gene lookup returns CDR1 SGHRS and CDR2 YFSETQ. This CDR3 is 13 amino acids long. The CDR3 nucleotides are TGCGCCAGCAGCTTCGGGCCTACGGATACGCAGTATTTT. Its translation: CASSFGPTDTQYF.

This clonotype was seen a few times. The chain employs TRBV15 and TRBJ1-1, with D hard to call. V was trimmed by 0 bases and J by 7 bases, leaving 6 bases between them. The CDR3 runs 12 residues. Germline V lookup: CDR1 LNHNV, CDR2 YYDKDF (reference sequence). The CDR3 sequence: CATSRDAGEAFF. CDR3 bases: TGTGCCACCAGCAGAGATGCGGGTGAAGCTTTCTTT.

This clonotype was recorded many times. DNA for the CDR3: TGCGCCAGCAGCTTCGGACAGGGCCCTAATCAGCCCCAGCATTTT. Translation gives CASSFGQGPNQPQHF. The chain carries TRBV5-1 and TRBJ1-5; 8 positions match TRBD1. CDR1 SGHRS and CDR2 YFSETQ come from the germline V gene. The CDR3 runs 15 residues. V dropped 2 bases and J dropped 4; count of bases not matched to a gene: 5.

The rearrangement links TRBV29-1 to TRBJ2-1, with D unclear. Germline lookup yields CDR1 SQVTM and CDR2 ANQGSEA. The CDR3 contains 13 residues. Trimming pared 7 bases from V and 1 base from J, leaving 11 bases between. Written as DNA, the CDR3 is TGCAGCGGACAAACCGGGTCCTACAATGAGCAGTTCTTC. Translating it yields CSGQTGSYNEQFF.

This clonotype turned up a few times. In nucleotides, the CDR3 is TGTGCCAGCAGCCTCAACACCGCCGGGTCTGGAAAGAACACTGAAGCTTTCTTT. Residues: CASSLNTAGSGKNTEAFF. V is TRBV11-2 and J is TRBJ1-1; no firm D call. The germline V and J ends were trimmed by 5 bases and 1 base, with 23 bases remaining between them. There are 18 residues in the CDR3. Germline CDR1 and CDR2: SGHAT and FQNNGV.

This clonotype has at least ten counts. The CDR3 region is CATSDRRQENYGYTF. The CDR3 region has the DNA TGTGCCACCAGTGATAGAAGACAGGAAAACTATGGCTACACCTTC. The chain uses TRBV24-1 and TRBJ1-2, with a tentative D call TRBD1 (6 bases). The V end was cut by 3 bases, the J end by 2 bases, with 12 bases between. The CDR3 consists of 15 residues. CDR1 is KGHDR and CDR2 is SFDVKD in the germline V gene.

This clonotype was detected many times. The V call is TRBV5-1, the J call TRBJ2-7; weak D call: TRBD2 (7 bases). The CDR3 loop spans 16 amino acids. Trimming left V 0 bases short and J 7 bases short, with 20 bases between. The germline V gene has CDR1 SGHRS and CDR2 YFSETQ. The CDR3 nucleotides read TGCGCCAGCAGCTTGGGCCCCCGGGGGGCATCGAGTGAGCAGTACTTC. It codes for CASSLGPRGASSEQYF.

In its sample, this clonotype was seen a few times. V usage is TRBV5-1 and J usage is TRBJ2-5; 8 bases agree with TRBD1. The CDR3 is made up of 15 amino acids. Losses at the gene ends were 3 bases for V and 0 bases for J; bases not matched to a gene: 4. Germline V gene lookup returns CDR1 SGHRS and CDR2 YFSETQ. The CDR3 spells CASSWGQVNQETQYF. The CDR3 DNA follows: TGCGCCAGCAGCTGGGGACAGGTCAACCAAGAGACCCAGTACTTC.

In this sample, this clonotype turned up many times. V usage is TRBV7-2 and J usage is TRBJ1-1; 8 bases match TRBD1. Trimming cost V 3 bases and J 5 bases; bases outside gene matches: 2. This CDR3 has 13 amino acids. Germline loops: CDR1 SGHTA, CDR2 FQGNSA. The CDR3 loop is CASSLRQGTEAFF. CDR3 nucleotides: TGTGCCAGCAGCTTGAGACAGGGGACTGAAGCTTTCTTT.

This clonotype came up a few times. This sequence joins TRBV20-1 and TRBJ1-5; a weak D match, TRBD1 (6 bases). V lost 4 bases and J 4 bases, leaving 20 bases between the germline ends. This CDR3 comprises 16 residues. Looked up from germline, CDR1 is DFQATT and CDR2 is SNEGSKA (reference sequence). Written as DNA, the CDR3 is TGCAGTGCTAAGGGCACAGGGACTACCCGAAATCAGCCCCAGCATTTT. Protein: CSAKGTGTTRNQPQHF.

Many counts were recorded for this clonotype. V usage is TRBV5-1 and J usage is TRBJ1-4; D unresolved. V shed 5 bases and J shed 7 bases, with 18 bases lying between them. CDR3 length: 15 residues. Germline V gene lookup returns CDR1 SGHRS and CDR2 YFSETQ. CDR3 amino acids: CASSLGLGSSEKLFF. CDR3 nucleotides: TGCGCCAGCAGTCTCGGCCTCGGAAGTAGTGAAAAACTGTTTTTT.

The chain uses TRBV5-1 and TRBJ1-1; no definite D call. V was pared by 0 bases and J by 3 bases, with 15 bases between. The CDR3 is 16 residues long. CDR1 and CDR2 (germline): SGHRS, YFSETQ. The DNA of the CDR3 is TGCGCCAGCAGCTTGGTCCCGAGGCCAGTGGACACTGAAGCTTTCTTT. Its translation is CASSLVPRPVDTEAFF.

CDR3 DNA sequence: TGTGCCATCAGTGATCACGAATCAGATACGCAGTATTTT. This codes for CAISDHESDTQYF. The J gene is TRBJ2-3, the V gene TRBV10-3; D remains ambiguous. The CDR3 runs 13 residues. V was cut by 3 bases and J by 4 bases, with 8 bases left in between. The germline gives CDR1 ENHRY, CDR2 SYGVKD.

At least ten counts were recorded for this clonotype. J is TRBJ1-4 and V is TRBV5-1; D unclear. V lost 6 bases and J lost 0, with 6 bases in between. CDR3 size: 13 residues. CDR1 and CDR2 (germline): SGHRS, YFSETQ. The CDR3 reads CASMGPTNEKLFF. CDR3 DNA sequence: TGCGCCAGCATGGGTCCAACTAATGAAAAACTGTTTTTT.

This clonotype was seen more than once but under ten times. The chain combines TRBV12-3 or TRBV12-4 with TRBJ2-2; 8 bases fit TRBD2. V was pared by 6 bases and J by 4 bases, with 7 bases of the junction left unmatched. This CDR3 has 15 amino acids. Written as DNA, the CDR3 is TGTGCCAGCAGAGGACTAGCCAGGGGCACCGGGGAGCTGTTTTTT. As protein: CASRGLARGTGELFF.

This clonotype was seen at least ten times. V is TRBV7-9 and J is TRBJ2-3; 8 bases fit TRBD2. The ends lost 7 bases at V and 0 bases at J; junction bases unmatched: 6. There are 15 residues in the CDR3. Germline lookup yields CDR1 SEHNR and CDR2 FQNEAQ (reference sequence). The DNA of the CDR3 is TGTGCCAGCATCACCCGGGAGGGTAGCACAGATACGCAGTATTTT. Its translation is CASITREGSTDTQYF.

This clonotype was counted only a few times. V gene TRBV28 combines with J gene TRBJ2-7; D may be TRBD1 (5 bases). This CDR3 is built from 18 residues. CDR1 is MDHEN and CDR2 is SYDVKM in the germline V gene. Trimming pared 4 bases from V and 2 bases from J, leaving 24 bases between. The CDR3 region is CASSYDPWGRAKPYEQYF. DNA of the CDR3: TGTGCCAGCAGTTACGACCCATGGGGCAGAGCAAAGCCCTACGAGCAGTACTTC.

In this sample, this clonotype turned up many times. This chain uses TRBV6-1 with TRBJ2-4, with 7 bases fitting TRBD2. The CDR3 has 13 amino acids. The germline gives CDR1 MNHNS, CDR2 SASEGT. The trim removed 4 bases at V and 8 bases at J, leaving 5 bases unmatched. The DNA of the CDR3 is TGTGCCAGCAGTGTTGGAGGGAGGGACATTCAGTACTTC. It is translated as CASSVGGRDIQYF.

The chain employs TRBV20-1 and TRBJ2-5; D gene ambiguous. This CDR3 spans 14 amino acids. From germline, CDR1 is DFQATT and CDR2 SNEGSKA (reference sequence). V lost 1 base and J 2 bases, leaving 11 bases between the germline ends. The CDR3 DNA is TGCAGTGCTAGAGCCCCAGGACCTCAAGAGACCCAGTACTTC. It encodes CSARAPGPQETQYF.

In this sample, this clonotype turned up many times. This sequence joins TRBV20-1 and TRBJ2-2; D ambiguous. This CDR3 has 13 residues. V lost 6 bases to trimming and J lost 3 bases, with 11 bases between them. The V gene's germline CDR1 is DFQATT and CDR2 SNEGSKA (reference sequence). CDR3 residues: CSATSHYTGELFF. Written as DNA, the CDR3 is TGCAGTGCCACGAGCCACTACACCGGGGAGCTGTTTTTT.